These 29 T cell receptor beta chains share one sample of origin, sequenced in a study of tumor-infiltrating lymphocytes in oesophageal squamous cell carcinoma. TCRdb reprocessed the PCR reads with MiXCR, giving one entry per CDR3 protein. The data contain 20,000 or so distinct CDR3 sequences, around two fifths of them singletons. The sequenced material came from normal esophageal tissue next to the tumor. The receptors were sampled from a female donor with esophageal squamous cell carcinoma.

This clonotype was counted many times. Since a much larger clone is just one base distant, this may be a read error. J is TRBJ2-5 and V is TRBV28; D is possibly TRBD2 (6 bases). CDR1 and CDR2 (germline): MDHEN, SYDVKM. CDR3 length equals 14 residues. The germline V and J ends were trimmed by 6 bases and 11 bases, with 22 bases remaining between them. The CDR3 DNA follows: TGTGCCAGCAGGACGGACTACAAGTACAATGAGCAGTACTTC. Protein product: CASRTDYKYNEQYF.

Notes on this clonotype: A much larger clone differs by one base, so this may be a read error. The chain uses TRBV15 and TRBJ2-7; 7 nucleotides agree with TRBD1. Germline loops: CDR1 LNHNV, CDR2 YYDKDF (reference sequence). The CDR3 extends over 15 amino acids. With V trimmed by 1 base and J by 7 bases, 10 bases remained unmatched. CDR3 region: CATSRVNRGYNEQYF. CDR3 sequence (DNA): TGTGCCACCAGCAGAGTCAACAGGGGATACAATGAGCAGTACTTC.

This clonotype was counted at least ten times. The chain employs TRBV5-6 and TRBJ2-1, with 7 bases lining up with TRBD2. The CDR3 runs to 17 residues. V shed 0 bases, J shed 0 bases, and the junction held 6 bases outside the gene matches. The germline gives CDR1 SGHDT, CDR2 YYEEEE. CDR3 sequence reads: CASSLALAAASYNEQFF. In DNA, the CDR3 is TGTGCCAGCAGCTTGGCGCTAGCGGCCGCCTCCTACAATGAGCAGTTCTTC.

The chain has TRBV7-6 and TRBJ2-1; tentative D call: TRBD1 (5 bases). Near its end, the DNA agrees better with TRBJ2-7, so the J call may be wrong. Per germline, CDR1 SGHVS and CDR2 FNYEAQ. The CDR3 runs to 13 residues. CDR3 nucleotide sequence: TGTGCCAGCAGCTTCTCCGAGGACAATGAGCAGTACTTC. Translating it yields CASSFSEDNEQYF.

J is TRBJ2-7 and V is TRBV7-2; D perhaps matches TRBD1 (6 bases). The closer fit of TRBJ2-6 to the DNA end suggests the J call may be wrong. This CDR3 region has 16 residues. Germline V lookup: CDR1 SGHTA, CDR2 FQGNSA. The CDR3 sequence: CASTSGVGGRANVLTF. Written as DNA, the CDR3 is TGTGCCAGTACATCGGGTGTAGGGGGAAGAGCCAACGTCCTGACTTTC.

A few counts support this clonotype. J is TRBJ2-5 and V is TRBV7-4; 8 nucleotides line up with TRBD2. The J call may be wrong; the DNA end is better matched by TRBJ2-1. The CDR3 is 14 amino acids. Germline CDR1 is SGHVT and CDR2 is SQSDAQ. The CDR3 here is CASSLEREFTEQFF. CDR3 nucleotides: TGTGCCAGCAGCTTAGAGCGGGAGTTCACTGAGCAGTTCTTC.

In this sample, this clonotype turned up a few times. The chain carries TRBV12-3 or TRBV12-4 and TRBJ2-1; 8 bases are a match to TRBD1. The end of the DNA is better explained by TRBJ2-5, so the J call may be wrong. The CDR3 loop spans 14 amino acids. The CDR3 coding sequence is TGTGCCAGCAGTTTTCAACAGGGGGAAGAGACCCAGTACTTC. Its translation is CASSFQQGEETQYF.

Ten or more counts support this clonotype. Without the conserved terminal phenylalanine or tryptophan, this CDR3 likely stems from a read error. The DNA is left out, because the CDR3 cannot be placed on it with certainty; the CDR3 is given as TCRdb lists it. V usage is TRBV7-9 and J usage is TRBJ2-6. The length of the CDR3 is 9 amino acids, counting both ends. Germline lookup yields CDR1 SEHNR and CDR2 FQNEAQ (reference sequence). This chain's CDR3 is CASSLGRVG.

The sample holds a few counts of this clonotype. V usage is TRBV3-1 and J usage is TRBJ2-1, with 12 bases fitting TRBD2. Germline values: CDR1 LGHDT, CDR2 YNNKEL (reference sequence). The CDR3 is 15 residues long. With V trimmed by 4 bases and J by 6 bases, 4 bases remained unmatched. The chain's CDR3 is CASSRLAGVGNEQFF. In DNA form, the CDR3 reads TGTGCCAGCAGCCGACTAGCGGGAGTGGGCAATGAGCAGTTCTTC.

This clonotype was found once. The chain has TRBV4-1 and TRBJ2-5; 9 positions agree with TRBD2. Near its end, the DNA agrees better with TRBJ2-1, so the J call may be wrong. Germline-derived CDR1 and CDR2 are MGHRA and YSYEKL. The CDR3 is 17 residues long. The CDR3 region has the DNA TGCGCCAGCAGCCAAGATCAGAGACTAGCGGTCTCCTACGAGCAGTTCTTC. Translated: CASSQDQRLAVSYEQFF.

This clonotype was seen repeatedly, ten times or more. The chain joins TRBV6-1 to TRBJ2-2; 13 bases fit TRBD2. The CDR3 covers 16 residues. Trimming took 6 bases from V and 4 from J; bases not matched to a gene: 5. Germline CDR1 and CDR2: MNHNS and SASEGT. The CDR3 nucleotides are TGTGCCAGCAGAAGGACTAGCGGGAGCAGCACCGGGGAGCTGTTTTTT. Protein: CASRRTSGSSTGELFF.

The rearrangement links TRBV24-1 to TRBJ1-5; D is undetermined. V shed 4 bases and J shed 6 bases, with 6 bases lying between them. In germline, CDR1 is KGHDR, CDR2 SFDVKD. The CDR3 is made up of 12 amino acids. CDR3 loop: CATSDPGQPQHF. The DNA for the CDR3 is TGTGCCACCAGTGACCCCGGTCAGCCCCAGCATTTT.

By proportion, this clonotype is medium-sized. The V gene is TRBV5-6, the J gene TRBJ2-3, with 10 bases identical to TRBD2. Losses at the gene ends were 0 bases for V and 5 bases for J; bases not matched to a gene: 6. From germline, CDR1 is SGHDT and CDR2 YYEEEE. This CDR3 is 16 amino acids long. The CDR3 region is CASSLGLAGGLDTQYF. The DNA for the CDR3 is TGTGCCAGCAGCTTGGGACTAGCGGGCGGCCTAGATACGCAGTATTTT.

This clonotype occurred many times. The chain recombines TRBV20-1 with TRBJ2-1; TRBD2 aligns across 8 bases. There are 15 residues in the CDR3. Looked up from germline, CDR1 is DFQATT and CDR2 is SNEGSKA (reference sequence). Trimming took 5 bases from V and 9 from J; bases not matched to a gene: 15. The CDR3 here is CSAPTLAAVGIEQFF. CDR3 DNA sequence: TGCAGTGCTCCCACACTAGCGGCCGTGGGTATTGAGCAGTTCTTC.

This clonotype was seen many times. This chain uses TRBV18 with TRBJ2-3; D not resolved. CDR1 and CDR2 (germline): KGHSH, LQKENI. The CDR3 has 15 residues. Deletions cut 2 bases from V and 0 bases from J, with 9 bases between. Written as DNA, the CDR3 is TGTGCCAGCTCACCAATAAGACCGAGCACAGATACGCAGTATTTT. It is translated as CASSPIRPSTDTQYF.

This sequence joins TRBV28 and TRBJ2-4; the D is unclear. V was cut by 3 bases and J by 6 bases, with 9 bases left in between. CDR1 is MDHEN and CDR2 is SYDVKM in the germline V gene. The CDR3 contains 13 residues. The CDR3 is CASSFITRNIQYF. As DNA, the CDR3 is TGTGCCAGCAGTTTTATAACGAGAAACATTCAGTACTTC.

This clonotype was counted between two and nine times. The chain uses TRBV5-1 and TRBJ1-1; weak D call: TRBD1 (6 bases). In germline, CDR1 is SGHRS, CDR2 YFSETQ. V was trimmed by 6 bases and J by 0 bases, leaving 12 bases between them. The CDR3 is 14 residues long. This CDR3 is CASTRGTMNTEAFF. The CDR3 bases are TGCGCCAGCACTCGAGGGACAATGAACACTGAAGCTTTCTTT.

The chain links TRBV7-2 to TRBJ2-3; possibly TRBD2 for D (5 bases). CDR1 is SGHTA, CDR2 FQGNSA, per germline. Trimming left V 2 bases short and J 3 bases short, with 12 bases between. This CDR3 has 15 residues. CDR3 amino acids: CASSLRALATDTQYF. In DNA, the CDR3 is TGTGCCAGCAGCTTAAGGGCGCTAGCAACAGATACGCAGTATTTT.

The chain has TRBV28 and TRBJ2-1; 7 nucleotides line up with TRBD2. The assigned J gene may be wrong: the sequence end matches TRBJ2-7 better. The CDR3 has 13 amino acids. CDR1 is MDHEN and CDR2 is SYDVKM in the germline V gene. CDR3 sequence: CASSWAGVGEQYF. As DNA, the CDR3 is TGTGCCAGCAGTTGGGCGGGAGTAGGCGAGCAGTACTTC.

This chain joins TRBV7-6 and TRBJ2-6; 9 bases are a match to TRBD2. The J call may not be correct, given that the DNA end is closer to TRBJ2-1. The CDR3 contains 16 residues. Germline lookup yields CDR1 SGHVS and CDR2 FNYEAQ. The CDR3 sequence: CASSLWAGGPSDEQFF. The DNA for the CDR3 is TGTGCCAGCAGCTTATGGGCGGGAGGGCCCTCCGATGAGCAGTTCTTC.

This clonotype has ten or more counts. V gene TRBV7-9 combines with J gene TRBJ1-4; possible D gene TRBD1, 6 bases. The CDR3 is 15 residues long. The V end lost 1 base, the J end lost 7 bases, and 13 bases lay between the germline ends. Germline V gene lookup returns CDR1 SEHNR and CDR2 FQNEAQ (reference sequence). CDR3 sequence reads: CASSLGGGRGEKLFF. In nucleotides, the CDR3 is TGTGCCAGCAGCTTAGGTGGGGGGCGAGGTGAAAAACTGTTTTTT.

Ten or more counts support this clonotype. The rearrangement uses TRBV11-2 and TRBJ2-7, with 10 bases aligning to TRBD2. The CDR3 has 16 residues. Germline trimming cut 2 bases from V and 5 bases from J; bases unmatched to any gene: 9. The V gene's germline CDR1 is SGHAT and CDR2 FQNNGV. CDR3 protein: CASSLNSASGRDEQYF. DNA of the CDR3: TGTGCCAGCAGCTTAAACAGCGCTAGCGGGAGAGACGAGCAGTACTTC.

Here the CDR3 reads CATVGQGAAEQYF. For the CDR3, the DNA is TGTGCCACCGTGGGGCAGGGGGCAGCTGAGCAGTACTTC. The chain has TRBV28 and TRBJ2-4; 8 positions match TRBD1. This CDR3 region has 13 residues. The ends lost 10 bases at V and 13 bases at J; junction bases unmatched: 15. Germline V gives CDR1 MDHEN, CDR2 SYDVKM.

The CDR3 reads CASSSSGGAWDTQYF. The CDR3 bases are TGTGCCAGCAGTTCTAGCGGGGGGGCATGGGATACGCAGTATTTT. The chain carries TRBV7-9 and TRBJ2-3; 12 nucleotides match TRBD2. Germline CDR1 and CDR2: SEHNR and FQNEAQ (reference sequence). The V gene end was trimmed by 6 bases and the J gene end by 6 bases; junction bases not matched to a gene: 7. This CDR3 region has 15 residues.

There are many counts of this clonotype. This sequence joins TRBV6-1 and TRBJ2-7, with 7 bases that match TRBD1. The ends lost 7 bases at V and 2 bases at J; junction bases unmatched: 5. Germline V gives CDR1 MNHNS, CDR2 SASEGT. This CDR3 comprises 13 residues. CDR3 nucleotide sequence: TGTGCCAGCATGGGACAGAGGACCTACGAGCAGTACTTC. This translates into CASMGQRTYEQYF.

The rearrangement joins TRBV7-6 to TRBJ1-1; D is ambiguous. Germline assignment: CDR1 SGHVS and CDR2 FNYEAQ. The CDR3 contains 15 residues. V was cut by 5 bases and J by 0 bases, with 13 bases left in between. The CDR3: CASSPSAQMNTEAFF. CDR3 sequence (DNA): TGTGCCAGCAGCCCGTCAGCCCAAATGAACACTGAAGCTTTCTTT.

This clonotype occurred once. The CDR3 spells CAWRKQDEDTQYF. In DNA form, the CDR3 reads TGTGCCTGGAGAAAACAGGACGAAGATACGCAGTATTTT. The chain has TRBV30 and TRBJ2-3; D might be TRBD1 (5 bases). V was trimmed by 3 bases and J by 5 bases, leaving 12 bases between them. The CDR3 is 13 residues long. CDR1 GTSNPN and CDR2 SVGIG come from the germline V gene (reference sequence).

This clonotype was detected a few times. This chain uses TRBV6-1 with TRBJ1-2, with D perhaps TRBD1 (6 bases). The V and J ends lost 7 bases and 7 bases respectively, with 19 bases between them. The CDR3 contains 14 residues. The germline V gene encodes CDR1 MNHNS and CDR2 SASEGT. CDR3 nucleotide sequence: TGTGCCAGCACCCCAGGGAGGGGGGCTTCTGGCTACACCTTC. Translating gives CASTPGRGASGYTF.

CDR3 in DNA: TGTGCCAGCAGCTTAGCGGGAGGCCCGGGAAGCTCCTACAATGAGCAGTTCTTC. Translated, it gives CASSLAGGPGSSYNEQFF. The V call is TRBV7-2, the J call TRBJ2-7, with D possibly being TRBD2 (6 bases). Near its end, the DNA agrees better with TRBJ2-1, so the J call may be wrong. This CDR3 has 18 residues. Germline V gene sequence: CDR1 SGHTA, CDR2 FQGNSA.